Shown below are 3 T cell receptor beta chains from a single sample sequenced in a study of control samples from healthy donors and cancer patients. Measured with immunoSEQ multiplex PCR; TCRdb has only the in-frame clones, and not every one. The sample lists 100,000 to 150,000 clones; around 86% were seen once. Sequenced input: blood. Source of these receptors: a man aged 35-49 years in good health.

This clone was seen once. Other nucleotide sequences from this sample produce the same CDR3. The rearrangement links TRBV30 to TRBJ1-5; the match to TRBD1 covers 9 bases. CDR1 and CDR2 from the germline V gene are GTSNPN and SVGIG (reference sequence). The ends lost 2 bases at V and 6 bases at J; junction bases unmatched: 2. The CDR3 consists of 13 residues. The DNA for the CDR3 is TGTGCCTGGAGTTTGACAGGGGGTCAGCCCCAGCATTTT. Translating it yields CAWSLTGGQPQHF.

The chain has TRBV5-6 and TRBJ2-1; 8 bases fit TRBD1. The V gene's germline CDR1 is SGHDT and CDR2 YYEEEE. With 4 bases clipped from V and 3 bases from J, the junction kept 6 bases outside the gene matches. The length of the CDR3 is 15 residues. The CDR3 region is CASSPGTGHYNEQFF. The CDR3, as DNA: TGTGCCAGCAGCCCAGGGACAGGTCACTACAATGAGCAGTTCTTC.

The chain uses TRBV9 and TRBJ2-3; no definite D call. This CDR3 has 15 residues. CDR1 and CDR2 (germline): SGDLS, YYNGEE. V lost 0 bases, J lost 6 bases, and 14 bases lay in between. The CDR3 DNA reads as TGTGCCAGCAGCGTAGCCGGGTCCTCCCCTGATACGCAGTATTTT. It translates to CASSVAGSSPDTQYF.